This TCR beta chain was recovered during a study of low-dose radiotherapy and immunotherapy resistance in tumors (dated by TCRdb to 2021 to 2024). At the level of the whole study: In Cohort 1, 0.5 Gy per fraction was delivered every 2 weeks, and a total PTV dose of 6.5 Gy was prescribed. Cohort 2 received 1 Gy per fraction every two weeks, with a total of 13 Gy over 26 weeks. Patients were given nivolumab as a 240 mg flat dose every two weeks and ipilimumab at 1 mg/kg every six weeks, with both drugs delivered intravenously. Intravenous cyclophosphamide at 200 mg/m2 was administered every two weeks, one day ahead of each radiation and immunotherapy administration. Starting on cycle 1 day 1, patients took 300 mg of aspirin by mouth once daily for four cycles. No randomization into treatment groups was done for the people taking part in the trial. Eight patients were included in the translational analysis: three from the first dose cohort and the first five from the second dose cohort.

The sample's time point label is to be understood as: before trial treatment. The donors came from RACIN, which was a single-arm phase I dose-escalation trial that paired nivolumab and ipilimumab with aspirin, low-dose cyclophosphamide and low-dose radiotherapy. Patients were eligible if they had advanced solid tumors that were TIL-negative. The run used an Illumina HiSeq 2500. First-strand cDNA was synthesized with Superscript III and a set of TRAV- and TRBV-specific primers, covering both TCRalpha and TCRbeta chains. An approximately 20-cycle PCR with Phusion amplified the TCRs, pairing a constant-region primer with the adapter that was attached to the V primers. Isolated mRNA was amplified with the MessageAmp II aRNA Amplification Kit, using a roughly 15-hour in vitro transcription at 37°C. The Dynabeads mRNA DIRECT Purification Kit was used to isolate the mRNA for TCR sequencing. A second roughly 25-cycle Phusion PCR added indexed Illumina adapters, and products were purified with AMPure XP beads. The published analysis was carried out like this. Using custom Perl scripts, TCR sequences encoding the same protein were pooled, out-of-frame sequences were removed, and the abundance of each clonotype was computed. Any TCR sequence supported by only a single read was excluded from analysis. The metrics used to describe the repertoires included Shannon entropy, Gini index, clonality, richness, and the frequency of TCRs shared between repertoires. TCRdb redid the processing of the public reads, applying fastp at Q25 and MiXCR, and retained in-frame beta chains. Merged by CDR3 protein, the rows form single entries marked with the most common genes and DNA. The V and J calls were determined by TCRdb, not by the authors. The table for this sample lists tens of thousands of distinct CDR3 sequences; 20% to 25% of them were counted only once. The ten largest clones take up just over 5.5% of the sample.

This clonotype was seen repeatedly, ten times or more. The antigen it recognizes is unknown. No base quality values were provided; no much bigger clone lies one nucleotide off. Inclusive of the bounding cysteine and phenylalanine, the CDR3 is 13 residues long. Just the 39-base CDR3 DNA is kept, in frame starting at base 1. Trimming costs V 1 base and J 4 bases, and their ends lie 7 bases apart. The germline V gene specifies SGHAT as CDR1 and FQNNGV as CDR2. This sample comprised PBMCs, obtained before treatment. The clonotype originates from a male donor with prostate cancer. The rearrangement combines TRBV11-2 with TRBJ2-5; the D gene is possibly TRBD1, with 5 bases matching. The encoded CDR3 is CASSLARGETQYF. DNA sequence: TGTGCCAGCAGCTTAGCTAGGGGAGAGACCCAGTACTTC.